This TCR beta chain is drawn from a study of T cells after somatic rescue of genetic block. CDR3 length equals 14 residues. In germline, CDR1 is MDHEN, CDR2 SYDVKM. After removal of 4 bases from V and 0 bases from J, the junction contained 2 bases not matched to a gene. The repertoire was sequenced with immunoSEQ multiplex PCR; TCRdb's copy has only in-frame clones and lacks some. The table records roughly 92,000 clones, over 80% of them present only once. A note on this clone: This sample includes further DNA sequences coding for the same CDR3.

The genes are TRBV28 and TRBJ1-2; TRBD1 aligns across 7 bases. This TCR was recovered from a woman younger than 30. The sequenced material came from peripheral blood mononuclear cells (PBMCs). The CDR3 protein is CASSSGTANYGYTF. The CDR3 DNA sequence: TGTGCCAGCAGTTCGGGGACAGCTAACTATGGCTACACCTTC.